Presented here are 17 T cell receptor beta chains from one specimen sequenced in a study of T cell responses to AZD1222 COVID-19 vaccine. Libraries were prepared by immunoSEQ multiplex PCR; TCRdb keeps only in-frame clonotypes and omits some of them. The table records some 140,000 clones, approximately 90% of them present only once. Specimen: peripheral blood, collected on day 0 of AZD1222 vaccination. These receptor sequences come from an adult in good health.

The CDR3 reads CASSQRLAGAHNEQFF. As DNA, the CDR3 is TGTGCCAGCAGCCAGAGGTTAGCGGGAGCGCACAATGAGCAGTTCTTC. J is TRBJ2-1 and V is TRBV27; 9 positions match TRBD2. Germline trimming cut 6 bases from V and 5 bases from J; bases unmatched to any gene: 11. The germline V gene has CDR1 MNHEY and CDR2 SMNVEV (reference sequence). The CDR3 loop spans 16 amino acids.

The CDR3 DNA reads TGTGCCAGCATTGGCGGGAGAACTGAAGCTTTCTTT. Translation gives CASIGGRTEAFF. The V and J genes are TRBV2 and TRBJ1-1, with D unresolved. The CDR3 contains 12 residues. Trimming cost V 7 bases and J 5 bases, with 11 bases left between them. Germline V gene sequence: CDR1 SNHLY, CDR2 FYNNEI.

The chain is built from TRBV5-4 and TRBJ2-7; D is unresolved. Germline-derived CDR1 and CDR2 are SGHNT and YYREEE (reference sequence). This CDR3 has 12 residues. V was shortened by 1 base and J by 3 bases, with 5 bases between the two germline ends. The CDR3 reads CASSLNSYEQYF. The CDR3 DNA reads as TGTGCCAGCAGCTTGAACAGCTACGAGCAGTACTTC.

This clone has only a few counts. V usage is TRBV29-1 and J usage is TRBJ1-2, with D perhaps matching TRBD1 (6 bases). V lost 2 bases and J lost 1, with 14 bases in between. CDR3 length: 15 residues. CDR1 is SQVTM, CDR2 ANQGSEA, per germline. For the CDR3, the DNA is TGCAGCGTTGAACACCGGGACATGAATAACTATGGCTACACCTTC. Protein: CSVEHRDMNNYGYTF. The whole variable domain, remainder taken from reference TRBV29-1 and TRBJ1-2, is SAVISQKPSRDICQRGTSLTIQCQVDSQVTMMFWYRQQPGQSLTLIATANQGSEATYESGFVIDKFPISRPNLTFSTLTVSNMSPEDSSIYLCSVEHRDMNNYGYTFGSGTRLTVV.

The chain carries TRBV11-2 and TRBJ1-4; a weak D match, TRBD1 (5 bases). Trimming stripped 0 bases from V and 5 bases from J, with 10 bases between. The germline V gene has CDR1 SGHAT and CDR2 FQNNGV. The CDR3 contains 15 residues. In DNA form, the CDR3 reads TGTGCCAGCAGCTTAGAGGGGGTGCGAAATGAAAAACTGTTTTTT. Its protein is CASSLEGVRNEKLFF.

The genes are TRBV30 and TRBJ2-1; 8 nucleotides align to TRBD2. The CDR3 is made up of 15 amino acids. Germline loops: CDR1 GTSNPN, CDR2 SVGIG (reference sequence). Trimming took 5 bases from V and 4 from J; bases not matched to a gene: 10. The CDR3 protein is CAWGGPSGFYNEQFF. In DNA, the CDR3 is TGTGCCTGGGGGGGGCCTAGCGGGTTTTACAATGAGCAGTTCTTC.

The CDR3 DNA reads as TGTGCCAGTAGTATAGATCAAATCTGGCGGGAGGGCCTCACCGGGGAGCTGTTTTTT. As protein: CASSIDQIWREGLTGELFF. The V and J genes are TRBV19 and TRBJ2-2; 9 nucleotides match TRBD2. This CDR3 is built from 19 residues. V dropped 0 bases and J dropped 4; count of bases not matched to a gene: 12. Germline CDR1 and CDR2: LNHDA and SQIVND (reference sequence).

This sequence joins TRBV9 and TRBJ2-7, with D hard to call. Germline V lookup: CDR1 SGDLS, CDR2 YYNGEE. Trimming removed 4 bases at V and 9 bases at J, with 14 bases between. This CDR3 has 12 residues. The chain's CDR3 is CASSPAVGVQYF. For the CDR3, the DNA is TGTGCCAGCAGCCCAGCTGTAGGAGTGCAGTACTTC.

This chain connects TRBV7-3 to TRBJ1-1, with a tentative D call TRBD1 (6 bases). Germline CDR1 SGHTA, CDR2 FQGTGA. The CDR3 covers 15 residues. The V end was cut by 0 bases, the J end by 4 bases, with 12 bases between. The CDR3 is CASSLTGGRGTEAFF. The CDR3 nucleotides are TGTGCCAGCAGCTTAACGGGTGGCAGGGGCACTGAAGCTTTCTTT.

The chain carries TRBV2 and TRBJ1-6, with TRBD1 as a possible D gene (6 bases). The V gene lost 4 bases and the J gene lost 11 bases, with 9 bases spanning the gap. The CDR3 runs 12 residues. CDR1 and CDR2 from the germline V gene are SNHLY and FYNNEI. This CDR3 is CASSATGTPLHF. DNA for the CDR3: TGTGCCAGCAGTGCTACAGGGACACCCCTCCACTTT.

V usage is TRBV5-1 and J usage is TRBJ1-2, with D possibly TRBD1 on 6 matching bases. CDR1 is SGHRS and CDR2 is YFSETQ in the germline V gene. The CDR3 sequence is 16 residues long. V lost 4 bases and J 0 bases, leaving 16 bases between the germline ends. The CDR3 region has the DNA TGCGCCAGCAGCGAAGGACACAGGGCCGCTAACTATGGCTACACCTTC. It encodes CASSEGHRAANYGYTF.

This clone occurred once. The chain carries TRBV5-4 and TRBJ1-4; 8 nucleotides line up with TRBD1. V dropped 4 bases and J dropped 7; count of bases not matched to a gene: 6. Germline V gives CDR1 SGHNT, CDR2 YYREEE (reference sequence). The CDR3 covers 14 residues. This CDR3 reads CASSRDRGGEKLFF. CDR3 sequence (DNA): TGTGCCAGCAGCCGCGACAGGGGCGGTGAAAAACTGTTTTTT.

The chain uses TRBV5-8 and TRBJ1-4, with a possible D match to TRBD1 (6 bases). The V and J ends lost 4 bases and 7 bases respectively, with 17 bases between them. The CDR3 covers 15 residues. The V gene's germline CDR1 is SGHTS and CDR2 YDEGEE. In DNA form, the CDR3 reads TGTGCCAGCAGCGGCCGGGACAAGGGCGGTGAAAAACTGTTTTTT. It encodes CASSGRDKGGEKLFF.

V is TRBV7-6 and J is TRBJ2-2; 9 nucleotides match TRBD2. This CDR3 is 19 amino acids long. Germline V gene lookup returns CDR1 SGHVS and CDR2 FNYEAQ. V lost 0 bases to trimming and J lost 1 base; unmatched junction nucleotides: 9. CDR3 protein: CASSLAEIAGEGNTGELFF. As DNA, the CDR3 is TGTGCCAGCAGCTTAGCGGAGATAGCGGGAGAGGGGAACACCGGGGAGCTGTTTTTT.

The chain couples TRBV5-4 to TRBJ2-7; TRBD2 matches 12 bases. Germline trimming cut 2 bases from V and 0 bases from J; bases unmatched to any gene: 9. The CDR3 has 18 amino acids. Per the germline V gene, CDR1 is SGHNT and CDR2 is YYREEE (reference sequence). The CDR3 DNA reads TGTGCCAGCAGCTTCTCTAGCGGGAGGGCCGGGTCCTCCTACGAGCAGTACTTC. Amino acids: CASSFSSGRAGSSYEQYF.

The V and J genes are TRBV7-2 and TRBJ2-7; a possible D gene is TRBD1 (5 bases). Looked up from germline, CDR1 is SGHTA and CDR2 is FQGNSA. The CDR3 spans 14 residues. The V end was cut by 3 bases, the J end by 6 bases, with 15 bases between. The CDR3 loop is CASSFPMDKGEQYF. The CDR3 DNA sequence: TGTGCCAGCAGCTTTCCTATGGACAAAGGCGAGCAGTACTTC.

The rearrangement joins TRBV4-1 to TRBJ2-5; D not resolved. The CDR3 has 14 residues. Per germline, CDR1 MGHRA and CDR2 YSYEKL. Trimming stripped 1 base from V and 1 base from J, with 7 bases between. CDR3 sequence (DNA): TGCGCCAGCAGCCAAGGAACTTTCCAAGAGACCCAGTACTTC. Translation: CASSQGTFQETQYF.